The 3 T cell receptor beta chains in this list originate from one sample, sequenced in a study of blood T cell repertoires in COVID-19. Profiled with immunoSEQ multiplex PCR; TCRdb holds only in-frame clones, not every one. The sample comprises about 36,000 clones, approximately 86% of which are singletons, and 14% rests with the top ten. Material for sequencing was peripheral blood. These TCRs come from a human donor in a cohort sampled during active COVID-19.

This chain links TRBV20-1 with TRBJ2-1; 7 bases are shared with TRBD2. The CDR3 is 11 amino acids. CDR1 and CDR2 from the germline V gene are DFQATT and SNEGSKA (reference sequence). Losses at the gene ends were 2 bases for V and 12 bases for J; bases not matched to a gene: 4. CDR3 residues: CSARWERGQFF. The CDR3 nucleotides are TGCAGTGCTAGATGGGAGCGGGGGCAGTTCTTC.

The J gene is TRBJ2-2, the V gene TRBV27, with D possibly TRBD2 on 5 matching bases. CDR3 size: 15 residues. From germline, CDR1 is MNHEY and CDR2 SMNVEV (reference sequence). V lost 4 bases to trimming and J lost 4 bases, with 13 bases between them. The CDR3 DNA sequence: TGTGCCAGCAGTTCTGGGGAGTTAGTCACCGGGGAGCTGTTTTTT. Translating gives CASSSGELVTGELFF.

V gene TRBV5-1 combines with J gene TRBJ2-1, with 7 bases fitting TRBD2. CDR3 length: 15 amino acids. Germline V gene lookup returns CDR1 SGHRS and CDR2 YFSETQ. The ends lost 2 bases at V and 5 bases at J; junction bases unmatched: 7. The CDR3 spells CASSFRQGGDNEQFF. DNA of the CDR3: TGCGCCAGCAGCTTTCGGCAGGGAGGGGACAATGAGCAGTTCTTC.